This TCR beta chain was identified in a study of T cell responses to AZD1222 COVID-19 vaccine. Findings of the study overall: Repertoires in all cases were sampled only once the peak T cell response had passed. White British ancestry dominated among donors, who included more females, and clonal diversity was possibly underestimated.

Analyses pooled second doses at about 4 or about 12 weeks. Germline values: CDR1 SGHDT, CDR2 YYEEEE. Between the trimmed V and J ends, which lost 4 bases and 1 base, there was a span of 8 bases. The CDR3 totals 13 residues. Measured with immunoSEQ multiplex PCR; TCRdb has only the in-frame clones, and not every one. This table has approximately 28,000 clones, 92% appearing once. Concerning this clone itself: Antigen: not known.

This sequence originates from an adult who received the AZD1222 COVID-19 vaccine. V usage is TRBV5-6 and J usage is TRBJ1-2; no reliable D call. Material: peripheral blood, obtained 28 days after the second AZD1222 dose. The CDR3 sequence: CASSISVNYGYTF. The DNA of the CDR3 is TGTGCCAGCAGCATATCGGTTAACTATGGCTACACCTTC. Combining the CDR3 with reference TRBV5-6 and TRBJ1-2 gives the whole variable domain DAGVTQSPTHLIKTRGQQVTLRCSPKSGHDTVSWYQQALGQGPQFIFQYYEEEERQRGNFPDRFSGHQFPNYSSELNVNALLLGDSALYLCASSISVNYGYTFGSGTRLTVV.